The present TCR beta chain was sequenced within a study of blood T cell repertoires in COVID-19. Generated by immunoSEQ multiplex PCR, the TCRdb table keeps only in-frame clones and is missing some. The sample records some 350,000 clones, almost 90% being singletons. After removal of 9 bases from V and 2 bases from J, the junction contained 6 bases not matched to a gene. From germline, CDR1 is WNHNN and CDR2 SYGVQD (reference sequence). The CDR3 runs 13 residues. The genes are TRBV10-1 and TRBJ1-2, with 7 bases aligning to TRBD1. The clonotype comes from a man aged 18 to 30 with active or convalescent COVID-19. The sample comprised peripheral blood. In DNA, the CDR3 is TGCGCCAGTAACGGGACAGACAACTATGGCTACACCTTC. Encoded protein: CASNGTDNYGYTF.